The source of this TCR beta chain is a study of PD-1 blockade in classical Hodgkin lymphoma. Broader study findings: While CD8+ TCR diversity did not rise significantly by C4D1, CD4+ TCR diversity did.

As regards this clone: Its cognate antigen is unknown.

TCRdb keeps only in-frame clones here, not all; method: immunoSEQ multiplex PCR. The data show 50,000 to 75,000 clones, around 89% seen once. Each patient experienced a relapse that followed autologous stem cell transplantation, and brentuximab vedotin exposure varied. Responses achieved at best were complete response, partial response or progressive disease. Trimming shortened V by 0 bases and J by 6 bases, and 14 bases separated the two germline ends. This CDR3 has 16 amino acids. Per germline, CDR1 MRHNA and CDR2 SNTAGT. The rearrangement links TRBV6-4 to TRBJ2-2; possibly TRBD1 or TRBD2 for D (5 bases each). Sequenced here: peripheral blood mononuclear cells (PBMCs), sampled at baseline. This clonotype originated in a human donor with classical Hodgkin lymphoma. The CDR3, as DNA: TGTGCCAGCAGTGACTCCCCCTCTTTGGGGGCCGGGGAGCTGTTTTTT. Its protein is CASSDSPSLGAGELFF.